The source of this T cell receptor beta chain is a study of blood T cells in healthy people across ages. Study results and limitations: Aged donors had fewer naive CD4+ cells and lower diversity than long-lived donors.

The donors, all healthy, were Caucasians living in Russia, aged roughly 6 to 100. A second PCR, run for about 7 to 12 cycles, used a sample-barcoded 5' primer plus a J-beta primer mix. The template-switch adaptor was a 5' adaptor with 12 random nucleotides. It tagged each cDNA molecule. A single record per CDR3 protein comes from TCRdb applying MiXCR to the 5' RACE reads. The repertoire includes about 1.6 million distinct CDR3 sequences, roughly 32% of them detected once, and approximately 11% sits in the top ten. To note about this clonotype: Its antigen is not identified.

V trimming: 6 bases; J trimming: 3 bases; junction bases outside the gene matches: 20. The CDR3 has 18 residues. The V gene's germline CDR1 is SGHRS and CDR2 YFSETQ. The chain joins TRBV5-1 to TRBJ2-7; 8 nucleotides match TRBD1. This sequence was found in a woman aged 25 to 45 in good health. The sample taken for sequencing was blood. The CDR3, as DNA: TGCGCCAGCAACTTCCTTCCAGGGGGCCTAATCCCCGTCTACGAGCAGTACTTC. Translated: CASNFLPGGLIPVYEQYF. Full variable domain (outside the CDR3, taken from reference TRBV5-1 and TRBJ2-7): KAGVTQTPRYLIKTRGQQVTLSCSPISGHRSVSWYQQTPGQGLQFLFEYFSETQRNKGNFPGRFSGRQFSNSRSEMNVSTLELGDSALYLCASNFLPGGLIPVYEQYFGPGTRLTVT.